This TCR beta chain appears in the sequencing data of a study of T cells after yellow fever vaccination. The V end was cut by 5 bases, the J end by 5 bases, with 10 bases between. Germline V gene data show CDR1 as SGHRS and CDR2 as YFSETQ. CDR3 size: 12 residues. TCRdb fed the 5' RACE reads into MiXCR, producing one record per CDR3 protein. This sample has around 300,000 distinct CDR3 sequences, with around 4.5% found just once. The source of this sequence is a young man who received the YFV17D yellow fever vaccine. This chain uses TRBV5-1 with TRBJ2-5, with D possibly TRBD2 on 5 matching bases. Sequencing used PBMCs, obtained 15 days after the yellow fever booster vaccination. CDR3 amino acids: CASRRERETQYF. The CDR3 nucleotides are TGCGCCAGCAGGAGGGAGCGGGAGACCCAGTACTTC.